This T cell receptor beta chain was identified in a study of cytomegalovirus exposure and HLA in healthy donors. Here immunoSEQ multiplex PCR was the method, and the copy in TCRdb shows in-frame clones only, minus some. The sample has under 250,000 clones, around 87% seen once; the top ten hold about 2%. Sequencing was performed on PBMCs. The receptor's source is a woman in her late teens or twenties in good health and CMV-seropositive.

Here the CDR3 reads CASSPGNNQPQHF. The CDR3 DNA reads as TGTGCCAGCAGCCCGGGGAACAATCAGCCCCAGCATTTT. The genes are TRBV9 and TRBJ1-5; no definite D call. Germline values: CDR1 SGDLS, CDR2 YYNGEE. V gave up 4 bases and J gave up 3 bases, with 8 bases separating them. The CDR3 contains 13 residues. The variable domain in full, completed from reference TRBV9 and TRBJ1-5, reads DSGVTQTPKHLITATGQRVTLRCSPRSGDLSVYWYQQSLDQGLQFLIQYYNGEERAKGNILERFSAQQFPDLHSELNLSSLELGDSALYFCASSPGNNQPQHFGDGTRLSIL.